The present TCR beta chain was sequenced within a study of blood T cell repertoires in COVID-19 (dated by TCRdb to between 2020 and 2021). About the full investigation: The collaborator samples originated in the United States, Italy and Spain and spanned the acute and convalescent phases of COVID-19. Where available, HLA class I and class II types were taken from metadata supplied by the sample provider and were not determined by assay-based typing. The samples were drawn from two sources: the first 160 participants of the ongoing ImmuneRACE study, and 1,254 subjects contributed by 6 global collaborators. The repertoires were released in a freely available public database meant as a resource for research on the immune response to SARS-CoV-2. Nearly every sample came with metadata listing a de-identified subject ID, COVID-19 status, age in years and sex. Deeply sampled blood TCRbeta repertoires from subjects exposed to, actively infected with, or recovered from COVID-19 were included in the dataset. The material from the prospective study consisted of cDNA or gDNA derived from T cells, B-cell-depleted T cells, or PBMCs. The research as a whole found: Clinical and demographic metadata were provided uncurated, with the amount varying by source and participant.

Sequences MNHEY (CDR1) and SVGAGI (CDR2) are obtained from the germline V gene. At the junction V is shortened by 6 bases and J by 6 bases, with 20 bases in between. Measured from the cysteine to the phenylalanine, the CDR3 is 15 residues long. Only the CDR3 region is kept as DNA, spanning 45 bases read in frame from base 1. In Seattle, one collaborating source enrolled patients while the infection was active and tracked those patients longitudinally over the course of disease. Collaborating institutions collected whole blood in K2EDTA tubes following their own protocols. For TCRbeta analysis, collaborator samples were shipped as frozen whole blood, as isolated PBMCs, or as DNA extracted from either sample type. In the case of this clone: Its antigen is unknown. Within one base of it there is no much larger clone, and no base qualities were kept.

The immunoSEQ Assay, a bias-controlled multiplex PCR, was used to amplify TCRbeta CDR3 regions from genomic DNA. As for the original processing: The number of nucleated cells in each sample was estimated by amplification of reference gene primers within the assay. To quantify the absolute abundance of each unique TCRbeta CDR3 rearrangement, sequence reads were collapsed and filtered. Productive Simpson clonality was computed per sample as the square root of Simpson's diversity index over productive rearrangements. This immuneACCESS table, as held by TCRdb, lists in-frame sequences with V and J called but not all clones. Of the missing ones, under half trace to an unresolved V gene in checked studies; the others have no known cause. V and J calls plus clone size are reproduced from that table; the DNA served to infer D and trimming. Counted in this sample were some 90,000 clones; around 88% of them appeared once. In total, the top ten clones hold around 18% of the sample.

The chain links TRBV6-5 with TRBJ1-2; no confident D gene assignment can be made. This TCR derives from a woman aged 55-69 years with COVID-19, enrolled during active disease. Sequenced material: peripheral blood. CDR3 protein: CASSLDRWIRNGYTF. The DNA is TGTGCCAGCAGCCTAGACCGGTGGATACGAAATGGCTACACCTTC.